This T cell receptor beta chain was observed in a study of blood T cell repertoires in COVID-19. V was trimmed by 5 bases and J by 2 bases, leaving 10 bases between them. There are 15 residues in the CDR3. CDR1 is SGHTA, CDR2 FQGNSA, per germline. Authors' analysis steps: Amplification from reference gene primers served as the basis for estimated nucleated cell counts. Repertoires were generated with immunoSEQ multiplex PCR, while TCRdb's copy carries only in-frame clones and drops some. The DNA gave D and trimming, while V, J and clone size come from that table. This sample yields over 85,000 clones, of which around 82% are seen a single time; 2.5% to 3.5% belongs to the top ten.

This chain uses TRBV7-2 with TRBJ2-6; D gene unclear. The TCR originated in a woman at least 80 years old with COVID-19, enrolled during active disease. Sequenced: peripheral blood. CDR3 bases: TGTGCCAGCAGCAAAAGCCCGACTGGGGCCAACGTCCTGACTTTC. Translated, it gives CASSKSPTGANVLTF.